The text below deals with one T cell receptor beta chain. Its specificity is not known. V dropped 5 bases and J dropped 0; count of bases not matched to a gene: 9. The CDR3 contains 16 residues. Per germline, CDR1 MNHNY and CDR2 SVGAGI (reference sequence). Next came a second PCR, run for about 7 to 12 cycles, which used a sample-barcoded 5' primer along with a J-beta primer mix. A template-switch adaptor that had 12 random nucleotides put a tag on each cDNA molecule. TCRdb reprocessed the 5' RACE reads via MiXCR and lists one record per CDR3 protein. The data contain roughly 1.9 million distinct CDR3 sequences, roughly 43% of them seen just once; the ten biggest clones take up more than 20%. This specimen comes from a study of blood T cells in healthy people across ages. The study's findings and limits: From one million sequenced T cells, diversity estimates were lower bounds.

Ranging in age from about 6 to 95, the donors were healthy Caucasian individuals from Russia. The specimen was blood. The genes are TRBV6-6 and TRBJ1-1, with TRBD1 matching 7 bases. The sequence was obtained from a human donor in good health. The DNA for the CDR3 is TGTGCCAGCAGTCAAGCCCGACAGGGACTGAACACTGAAGCTTTCTTT. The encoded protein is CASSQARQGLNTEAFF.